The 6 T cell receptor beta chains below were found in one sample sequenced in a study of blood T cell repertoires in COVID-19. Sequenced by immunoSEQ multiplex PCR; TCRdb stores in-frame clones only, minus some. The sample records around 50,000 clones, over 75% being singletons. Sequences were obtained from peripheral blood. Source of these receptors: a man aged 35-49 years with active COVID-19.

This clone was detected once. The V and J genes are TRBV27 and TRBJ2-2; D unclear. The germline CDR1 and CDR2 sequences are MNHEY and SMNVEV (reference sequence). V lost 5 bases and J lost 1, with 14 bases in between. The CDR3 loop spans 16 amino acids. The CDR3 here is CASSLTATKNTGELFF. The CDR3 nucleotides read TGTGCCAGCAGTCTGACCGCGACAAAGAACACCGGGGAGCTGTTTTTT.

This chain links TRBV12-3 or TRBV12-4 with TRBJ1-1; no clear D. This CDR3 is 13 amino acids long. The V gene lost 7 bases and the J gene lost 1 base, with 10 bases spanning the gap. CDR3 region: CASTRTGNTEAFF. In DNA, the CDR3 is TGTGCCAGCACTAGAACTGGGAACACTGAAGCTTTCTTT.

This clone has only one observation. CDR3 nucleotide sequence: TGTGCCAGCAGCTTCTCTAGCGGGAGTGAGTACTTC. Its protein is CASSFSSGSEYF. This chain connects TRBV7-9 to TRBJ2-7, with 10 bases lining up with TRBD2. This CDR3 region has 12 residues. V gave up 3 bases and J gave up 11 bases; unmatched junction bases: 4. In germline, CDR1 is SEHNR, CDR2 FQNEAQ (reference sequence).

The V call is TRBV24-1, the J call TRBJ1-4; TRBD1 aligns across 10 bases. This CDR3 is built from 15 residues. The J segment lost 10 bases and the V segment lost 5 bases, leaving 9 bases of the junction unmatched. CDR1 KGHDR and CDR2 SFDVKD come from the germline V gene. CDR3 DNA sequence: TGTGCCACCAGTGCTGCCGGGACAGGGGTTGGAAAACTGTTTTTT. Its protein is CATSAAGTGVGKLFF.

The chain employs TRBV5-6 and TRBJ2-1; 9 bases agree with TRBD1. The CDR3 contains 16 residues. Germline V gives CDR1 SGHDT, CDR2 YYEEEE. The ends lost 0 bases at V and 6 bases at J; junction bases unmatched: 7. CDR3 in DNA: TGTGCCAGCAGCTTGGTTCCGACAGGGGGGCCCAATGAGCAGTTCTTC. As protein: CASSLVPTGGPNEQFF.

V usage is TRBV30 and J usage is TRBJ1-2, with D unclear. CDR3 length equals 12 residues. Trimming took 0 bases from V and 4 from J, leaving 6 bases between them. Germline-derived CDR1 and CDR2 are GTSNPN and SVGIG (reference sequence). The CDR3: CAWSVSSYGYTF. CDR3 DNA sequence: TGTGCCTGGAGTGTATCATCCTATGGCTACACCTTC. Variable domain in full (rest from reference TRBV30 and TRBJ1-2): SQTIHQWPATLVQPVGSPLSLECTVEGTSNPNLYWYRQAAGRGLQLLFYSVGIGQISSEVPQNLSASRPQDRQFILSSKKLLLSDSGFYLCAWSVSSYGYTFGSGTRLTVV.